These 17 T cell receptor beta chains were sequenced from one sample in a study of T cell repertoires in cytomegalovirus infection. TCRdb recomputed calls from the reads with MiXCR, one row per CDR3 protein. The sample lists some 680,000 distinct CDR3 sequences; roughly a third were seen once. Material: PBMCs. The receptor set was obtained from a human donor in good health (CMV status not recorded). Some clones in this sample may be carry-over from other donors' samples.

This clonotype was picked up a small number of times. V is TRBV19 and J is TRBJ2-3; 13 positions agree with TRBD2. The V gene end was trimmed by 4 bases and the J gene end by 4 bases; junction bases not matched to a gene: 14. The CDR3 has 19 amino acids. Germline CDR1 and CDR2: LNHDA and SQIVND (reference sequence). CDR3 region: CASSTRLIGLAGDPDTQYF. The CDR3 region has the DNA TGTGCCAGTAGTACCAGACTTATAGGACTAGCGGGAGATCCAGATACGCAGTATTTT.

J is TRBJ1-5 and V is TRBV19; 9 nucleotides agree with TRBD1. Germline assignment: CDR1 LNHDA and CDR2 SQIVND (reference sequence). The ends lost 3 bases at V and 3 bases at J; junction bases unmatched: 3. The CDR3 consists of 15 residues. The CDR3 spells CASSMGQGFNQPQHF. CDR3 sequence (DNA): TGTGCCAGTAGTATGGGACAGGGTTTCAATCAGCCCCAGCATTTT.

V gene TRBV7-6 combines with J gene TRBJ2-7; 7 positions agree with TRBD1. The CDR3 is made up of 17 amino acids. After removal of 0 bases from V and 2 bases from J, the junction contained 10 bases not matched to a gene. Germline CDR1 is SGHVS and CDR2 is FNYEAQ. As DNA, the CDR3 is TGTGCCAGCAGCTTAGCTTTGAAGGGACAGCCCCCCTACGAGCAGTACTTC. Protein sequence: CASSLALKGQPPYEQYF.

The J gene is TRBJ2-1, the V gene TRBV12-3 or TRBV12-4; the match to TRBD1 covers 9 bases. The CDR3 consists of 19 residues. The V and J ends lost 4 bases and 1 base, in that order; junction bases with no gene match: 14. CDR3 region: CASSYEFPGQGFSYNEQFF. CDR3 DNA: TGTGCCAGCAGTTACGAATTCCCGGGACAGGGTTTTTCCTACAATGAGCAGTTCTTC.

V and J are TRBV19 and TRBJ2-1, with 8 bases identical to TRBD2. The CDR3 extends over 13 amino acids. J gave up 9 bases and V 7 bases, and 8 bases lay outside the gene matches. Per germline, CDR1 LNHDA and CDR2 SQIVND (reference sequence). The CDR3: CASTAGGGLEQFF. CDR3 nucleotide sequence: TGTGCCAGTACGGCGGGAGGAGGGCTTGAGCAGTTCTTC.

J is TRBJ2-3 and V is TRBV2, with TRBD2 as a possible D gene (6 bases). CDR3 length: 14 amino acids. The V gene lost 7 bases and the J gene lost 2 bases, with 13 bases spanning the gap. Germline V gene sequence: CDR1 SNHLY, CDR2 FYNNEI. CDR3 sequence: CASTELAVTDTQYF. The DNA of the CDR3 is TGTGCCAGCACGGAACTAGCCGTCACAGATACGCAGTATTTT. Together with reference TRBV2 and TRBJ2-3, the CDR3 gives the full variable domain: EPEVTQTPSHQVTQMGQEVILRCVPISNHLYFYWYRQILGQKVEFLVSFYNNEISEKSEIFDDQFSVERPDGSNFTLKIRSTKLEDSAMYFCASTELAVTDTQYFGPGTRLTVL.

This clonotype was counted a few times. In DNA, the CDR3 is TGTGCCAGTAGTATGGGACCGGGACTATACAATGAGCAGTTCTTC. Protein product: CASSMGPGLYNEQFF. V gene TRBV19 combines with J gene TRBJ2-1, with 7 bases lining up with TRBD2. Germline assignment: CDR1 LNHDA and CDR2 SQIVND (reference sequence). The CDR3 length is 15 residues. Trimming at V came to 3 bases and at J to 4 bases, leaving 6 bases not matched to a gene.

The J gene is TRBJ1-6, the V gene TRBV5-6, with a weak D call TRBD1 (6 bases). The V gene's germline CDR1 is SGHDT and CDR2 YYEEEE. This CDR3 comprises 17 residues. Trimming shortened V by 5 bases and J by 0 bases, and 15 bases separated the two germline ends. The CDR3 here is CASSGQLQSSYNSPLHF. The CDR3 DNA sequence: TGTGCCAGCAGTGGACAGTTACAGAGCTCCTATAATTCACCCCTCCACTTT.

This clonotype was picked up a small number of times. The rearrangement links TRBV19 to TRBJ1-1; maybe TRBD1 (5 bases). The CDR3 sequence is 12 residues long. V lost 4 bases and J lost 6, with 9 bases in between. From germline, CDR1 is LNHDA and CDR2 SQIVND (reference sequence). CDR3: CASSTRVSEAFF. DNA for the CDR3: TGTGCCAGTAGTACCAGGGTTTCTGAAGCTTTCTTT.

The V gene is TRBV28, the J gene TRBJ2-5; D is possibly TRBD2 (5 bases). Trimming took 6 bases from V and 2 from J, leaving 10 bases between them. The CDR3 consists of 13 residues. The germline V gene encodes CDR1 MDHEN and CDR2 SYDVKM. The CDR3 here is CASRRAAQETQYF. In DNA form, the CDR3 reads TGTGCCAGCAGGAGAGCGGCTCAAGAGACCCAGTACTTC.

In this sample, this clonotype turned up many times. This chain joins TRBV4-1 and TRBJ1-2; perhaps TRBD1 as D (5 bases). CDR1 MGHRA and CDR2 YSYEKL come from the germline V gene. Trimming pared 3 bases from V and 2 bases from J, leaving 13 bases between. The CDR3 totals 15 residues. The CDR3 reads CASSQIQASNYGYTF. The DNA for the CDR3 is TGCGCCAGCAGCCAGATACAGGCATCGAACTATGGCTACACCTTC.

This clonotype turned up a few times. The chain carries TRBV7-2 and TRBJ1-3; D unclear. V lost 4 bases and J 0 bases, leaving 19 bases between the germline ends. The CDR3 spans 18 residues. CDR1 is SGHTA, CDR2 FQGNSA, per germline. CDR3 sequence: CASSSRHAISRSGNTIYF. CDR3 DNA: TGTGCCAGCAGCTCACGCCACGCTATCAGCCGCTCTGGAAACACCATATATTTT.

The chain carries TRBV5-4 and TRBJ2-5; D not certain. V lost 0 bases and J 5 bases, leaving 8 bases between the germline ends. Per the germline V gene, CDR1 is SGHNT and CDR2 is YYREEE (reference sequence). The CDR3 totals 13 residues. The CDR3, as DNA: TGTGCCAGCAGCTTGGGCAGGTTGGAGACCCAGTACTTC. This gives the protein CASSLGRLETQYF.

This clonotype was seen once. The chain combines TRBV2 with TRBJ1-2; 10 bases align to TRBD1. This CDR3 region has 13 residues. The junction had 6 bases not matched to a gene; V was cut back by 6 bases and J by 8 bases. CDR1 and CDR2 (germline): SNHLY, FYNNEI. CDR3 region: CASRRGQGDGYTF. CDR3 DNA: TGTGCCAGCAGGAGAGGACAGGGGGACGGCTACACCTTC.

This clonotype has only a few counts. V usage is TRBV7-4 and J usage is TRBJ2-2; TRBD2 matches 12 bases. Germline CDR1 SGHVT, CDR2 SQSDAQ. Trimming removed 4 bases from V and 6 bases from J; junction bases left unmatched: 3. The CDR3 length is 15 residues. CDR3 in amino acids: CASSSRLAGAGELFF. DNA for the CDR3: TGTGCCAGCAGCTCACGACTAGCGGGAGCCGGGGAGCTGTTTTTT.

CDR3 nucleotide sequence: TGTGCCAGCAGCTTTCAGGTCAGGGGGCTGGTGAACACTGAAGCTTTCTTT. As protein: CASSFQVRGLVNTEAFF. The chain combines TRBV11-2 with TRBJ1-1; TRBD1 aligns across 8 bases. CDR1 SGHAT and CDR2 FQNNGV come from the germline V gene. V lost 3 bases, J lost 0 bases, and 9 bases stayed unmatched. This CDR3 has 17 residues.

This clonotype has only one observation. This chain connects TRBV19 to TRBJ2-4; 7 bases match TRBD2. The CDR3 covers 13 residues. The ends lost 4 bases at V and 9 bases at J; junction bases unmatched: 6. Germline CDR1 is LNHDA and CDR2 is SQIVND (reference sequence). The CDR3 DNA reads as TGTGCCAGTAGTAACAGACTAGCCGCCATTCAGTACTTC. It is translated as CASSNRLAAIQYF.